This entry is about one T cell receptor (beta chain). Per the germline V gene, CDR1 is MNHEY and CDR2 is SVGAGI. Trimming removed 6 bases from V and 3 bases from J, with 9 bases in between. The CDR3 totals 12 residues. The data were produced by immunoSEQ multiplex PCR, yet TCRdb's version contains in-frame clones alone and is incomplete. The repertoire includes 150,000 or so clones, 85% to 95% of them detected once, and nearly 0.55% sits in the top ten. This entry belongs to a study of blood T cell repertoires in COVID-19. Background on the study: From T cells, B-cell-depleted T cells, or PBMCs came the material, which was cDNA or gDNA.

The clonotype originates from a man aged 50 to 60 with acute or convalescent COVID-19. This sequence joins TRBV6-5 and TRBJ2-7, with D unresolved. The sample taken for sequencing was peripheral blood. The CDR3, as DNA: TGTGCCAGCAGCTACGCGGACTACGAGCAGTACTTC. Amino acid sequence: CASSYADYEQYF.